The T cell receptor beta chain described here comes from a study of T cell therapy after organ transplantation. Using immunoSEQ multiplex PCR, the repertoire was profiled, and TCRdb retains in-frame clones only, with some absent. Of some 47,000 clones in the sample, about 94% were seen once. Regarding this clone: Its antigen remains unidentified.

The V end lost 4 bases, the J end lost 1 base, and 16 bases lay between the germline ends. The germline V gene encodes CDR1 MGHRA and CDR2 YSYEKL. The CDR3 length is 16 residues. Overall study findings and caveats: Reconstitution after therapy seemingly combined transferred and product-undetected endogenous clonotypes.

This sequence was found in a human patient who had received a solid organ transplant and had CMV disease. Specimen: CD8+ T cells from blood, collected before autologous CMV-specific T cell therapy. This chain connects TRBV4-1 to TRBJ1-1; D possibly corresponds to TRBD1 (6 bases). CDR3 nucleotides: TGCGCCAGCAGCCCGCCTGGCGGGGGCGCGAACACTGAAGCTTTCTTT. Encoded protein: CASSPPGGGANTEAFF.